The source of this T cell receptor (beta chain) is a study of neurological immune-mediated disorders. Stated time point: longitudinal time-point 2. The unsorted libraries were prepared from 2 million PBMCs (stored at -80 C). MiXCR, applied by TCRdb to the 5' RACE reads, yields one record per CDR3 protein. The table shows about 80,000 distinct CDR3 sequences, with 5.8% occurring only once. This clonotype was observed a handful of times. With 0 bases removed from V and 5 bases from J, the gap between germline ends came to 12 bases. There are 14 residues in the CDR3. Germline values: CDR1 SGHRS, CDR2 YFSETQ.

The receptor's source is a woman in her sixties or seventies with multiple sclerosis. The sequenced material came from PBMCs. The chain is built from TRBV5-1 and TRBJ2-7; TRBD1 is a possible D gene (6 bases). The DNA for the CDR3 is TGCGCCAGCAGCTTGGGACAGGTTATCCACGAGCAGTACTTC. Protein sequence: CASSLGQVIHEQYF.